This passage covers 24 T cell receptor beta chains from one sample sequenced in a study of control samples from healthy donors and cancer patients. Repertoires were generated with immunoSEQ multiplex PCR, while TCRdb's copy carries only in-frame clones and drops some. This repertoire shows tens of thousands of clones, about 87% found once; its top ten account for 25% to 35%. The sequenced material came from blood. The receptors come from a middle-aged man in good health.

This chain links TRBV5-1 with TRBJ1-6; D ambiguous. Trimming removed 5 bases from V and 5 bases from J, with 11 bases in between. CDR1 is SGHRS and CDR2 is YFSETQ in the germline V gene. The CDR3 extends over 14 amino acids. The CDR3 loop is CASRSRGDNSPLHF. The CDR3 nucleotides read TGCGCCAGCAGAAGTCGGGGTGATAATTCACCCCTCCACTTT.

The chain combines TRBV5-6 with TRBJ2-2; weak D call: TRBD2 (6 bases). The CDR3 is made up of 18 amino acids. V lost 1 base and J lost 7, with 23 bases in between. The V gene's germline CDR1 is SGHDT and CDR2 YYEEEE. The CDR3 coding sequence is TGTGCCAGCAGCTTGCCGGTTCCCCCGGGGGTGAAAAGCGGGGAGCTGTTTTTT. This gives the protein CASSLPVPPGVKSGELFF.

The rearrangement joins TRBV13 to TRBJ2-3; 11 bases fit TRBD1. J was trimmed by 8 bases and V by 5 bases; bases with no gene match: 12. CDR3 length equals 16 residues. CDR1 and CDR2 from the germline V gene are PRHDT and FYEKMQ (reference sequence). CDR3 amino acids: CASSIRTGGTQGTQYF. For the CDR3, the DNA is TGTGCCAGCAGCATCCGGACAGGGGGCACCCAGGGTACGCAGTATTTT.

The chain uses TRBV7-9 and TRBJ2-5; TRBD1 aligns across 9 bases. Germline lookup yields CDR1 SEHNR and CDR2 FQNEAQ (reference sequence). V lost 2 bases to trimming and J lost 6 bases; unmatched junction nucleotides: 7. The CDR3 has 15 residues. The CDR3 sequence: CASSLYWDREKTQYF. In DNA form, the CDR3 reads TGTGCCAGCAGCTTATATTGGGACAGGGAAAAGACCCAGTACTTC.

The chain has TRBV10-3 and TRBJ1-1, with TRBD1 identical over 8 bases. Per germline, CDR1 ENHRY and CDR2 SYGVKD. The CDR3 sequence is 14 residues long. Trimming removed 6 bases from V and 2 bases from J; junction bases left unmatched: 5. This chain's CDR3 is CAISATGDNTEAFF. The CDR3 nucleotides are TGTGCCATCAGCGCGACAGGGGACAACACTGAAGCTTTCTTT.

The chain employs TRBV5-1 and TRBJ2-7, with a possible D match to TRBD2 (7 bases). Germline values: CDR1 SGHRS, CDR2 YFSETQ. Trimming cost V 8 bases and J 0 bases, with 15 bases left between them. The CDR3 is 14 amino acids. CDR3: CASWEGGNSYEQYF. The CDR3 DNA reads TGCGCCAGTTGGGAGGGGGGGAACTCCTACGAGCAGTACTTC.

This sequence joins TRBV15 and TRBJ1-5, with no clear D. The germline V and J ends were trimmed by 6 bases and 0 bases, with 12 bases remaining between them. The CDR3 has 15 amino acids. CDR1 is LNHNV and CDR2 is YYDKDF in the germline V gene (reference sequence). CDR3 coding DNA: TGTGCCACCAGACCAGGTGCGCCTAGCAATCAGCCCCAGCATTTT. Translating gives CATRPGAPSNQPQHF.

The chain has TRBV28 and TRBJ2-2, with unresolved D. CDR3 length equals 13 residues. V was shortened by 1 base and J by 5 bases, with 5 bases between the two germline ends. CDR1 and CDR2 from the germline V gene are MDHEN and SYDVKM. DNA for the CDR3: TGTGCCAGCAGTTTATTGAGGACCGGGGAGCTGTTTTTT. Its protein is CASSLLRTGELFF.

The chain joins TRBV5-4 to TRBJ2-1; perhaps TRBD1 as D (6 bases). With 4 bases removed from V and 4 bases from J, the gap between germline ends came to 9 bases. The CDR3 covers 13 residues. The V gene's germline CDR1 is SGHNT and CDR2 YYREEE (reference sequence). The CDR3 spells CASSGGFYNEQFF. The CDR3 DNA sequence: TGTGCCAGCAGCGGGGGCTTTTACAATGAGCAGTTCTTC. The variable domain in full, completed from reference TRBV5-4 and TRBJ2-1, reads ETGVTQSPTHLIKTRGQQVTLRCSSQSGHNTVSWYQQALGQGPQFIFQYYREEENGRGNFPPRFSGLQFPNYSSELNVNALELDDSALYLCASSGGFYNEQFFGPGTRLTVL.

The genes are TRBV19 and TRBJ1-1, with D perhaps TRBD1 (5 bases). This CDR3 spans 13 amino acids. The V and J ends lost 2 bases and 5 bases respectively, with 9 bases between them. Germline V gene data show CDR1 as LNHDA and CDR2 as SQIVND (reference sequence). The CDR3 coding sequence is TGTGCCAGTAGTATACTGGGGCTGACTGAAGCTTTCTTT. It yields the protein CASSILGLTEAFF. The variable domain in full, with the rest retrieved from reference TRBV19 and TRBJ1-1, is DGGITQSPKYLFRKEGQNVTLSCEQNLNHDAMYWYRQDPGQGLRLIYYSQIVNDFQKGDIAEGYSVSREKKESFPLTVTSAQKNPTAFYLCASSILGLTEAFFGQGTRLTVV.

V usage is TRBV5-5 and J usage is TRBJ1-1; 7 bases line up with TRBD1. CDR3 length equals 13 residues. V shed 4 bases and J 6 bases; nucleotides not matched to a gene: 6. Germline-derived CDR1 and CDR2 are SGHKS and YYEKEE (reference sequence). The CDR3: CASSPTGRPEAFF. CDR3 coding DNA: TGTGCCAGCAGCCCGACAGGGAGGCCTGAAGCTTTCTTT.

This clone has only a few counts. The rearrangement links TRBV4-1 to TRBJ1-3; D ambiguous. Looked up from germline, CDR1 is MGHRA and CDR2 is YSYEKL. The CDR3 is 16 residues long. V was trimmed by 0 bases and J by 4 bases, leaving 13 bases between them. CDR3 in DNA: TGCGCCAGCAGCCAAGATAGGGCAGGTGAAGGAAACACCATATATTTT. This sequence encodes CASSQDRAGEGNTIYF.

This rearrangement joins TRBV9 to TRBJ1-2; D unresolved. The CDR3 spans 13 residues. Germline loops: CDR1 SGDLS, CDR2 YYNGEE. V was cut by 4 bases and J by 7 bases, with 14 bases left in between. CDR3 sequence: CASSTRPLVGYTF. In nucleotides, the CDR3 is TGTGCCAGCAGCACCCGCCCTTTGGTTGGCTACACCTTC.

CDR3: CAWGTSLLNEKLFF. CDR3 DNA: TGTGCCTGGGGGACCTCCCTTCTCAATGAAAAACTGTTTTTT. This chain uses TRBV30 with TRBJ1-4, with D perhaps TRBD1 (5 bases). Germline V gene sequence: CDR1 GTSNPN, CDR2 SVGIG (reference sequence). V was clipped by 5 bases and J by 5 bases, with 15 bases between them. The CDR3 sequence is 14 residues long.

This clone showed up many times. The J gene is TRBJ1-2, the V gene TRBV6-5; D might be TRBD1 (5 bases). The V and J ends lost 6 bases and 1 base respectively, with 15 bases between them. The germline gives CDR1 MNHEY, CDR2 SVGAGI. This CDR3 has 15 amino acids. CDR3 protein: CASSPTESFNYGYTF. The CDR3 DNA is TGTGCCAGCAGCCCGACAGAGTCTTTTAACTATGGCTACACCTTC.

The DNA of the CDR3 is TGTGCCAGTAGTATCAGGGGAGGTGCCTATCAGCCCCAGCATTTT. It encodes CASSIRGGAYQPQHF. V usage is TRBV19 and J usage is TRBJ1-5; tentatively, D is TRBD1 (6 bases). Germline loops: CDR1 LNHDA, CDR2 SQIVND (reference sequence). This CDR3 region has 15 residues. Between the trimmed V and J ends, which lost 3 bases and 5 bases, there was a span of 14 bases.

The CDR3 coding sequence is TGTGCCAGCACCCGCCGATGGGACAATGAGCAGTTCTTC. Encoded protein: CASTRRWDNEQFF. V is TRBV6-5 and J is TRBJ2-1, with D unresolved. CDR3 size: 13 residues. Per germline, CDR1 MNHEY and CDR2 SVGAGI. The V end lost 7 bases, the J end lost 5 bases, and 12 bases lay between the germline ends.

This clone occurred once. The genes are TRBV19 and TRBJ1-1; D gene unclear. This CDR3 is 14 amino acids long. Trimming took off 7 bases at V and 1 base at J, with 13 bases between the two ends. CDR1 is LNHDA and CDR2 is SQIVND in the germline V gene (reference sequence). Written as DNA, the CDR3 is TGTGCCAGTACCTCTGGGCGTAGGAACACTGAAGCTTTCTTT. Amino acids: CASTSGRRNTEAFF. Drawing the rest from reference TRBV19 and TRBJ1-1, the complete variable domain is DGGITQSPKYLFRKEGQNVTLSCEQNLNHDAMYWYRQDPGQGLRLIYYSQIVNDFQKGDIAEGYSVSREKKESFPLTVTSAQKNPTAFYLCASTSGRRNTEAFFGQGTRLTVV.

This chain uses TRBV19 with TRBJ2-5; no clear D gene. The CDR3 is 12 amino acids. Looked up from germline, CDR1 is LNHDA and CDR2 is SQIVND (reference sequence). Trimming pared 6 bases from V and 4 bases from J, leaving 9 bases between. Here the CDR3 DNA reads TGTGCCAGTAGGGGCAGCCCAGAGACCCAGTACTTC. Protein: CASRGSPETQYF.

The V and J genes are TRBV15 and TRBJ2-1; D is ambiguous. The V gene's germline CDR1 is LNHNV and CDR2 YYDKDF (reference sequence). Trimming removed 3 bases at V and 5 bases at J, with 14 bases between. The CDR3 is 15 residues long. CDR3 sequence: CATSRGRTANNEQFF. CDR3 bases: TGTGCCACCAGCAGGGGCCGGACGGCCAACAATGAGCAGTTCTTC.

Details on this clone: This CDR3 is also generated by other DNA sequences in the sample. The rearrangement links TRBV30 to TRBJ1-1; D remains ambiguous. The CDR3 is 13 residues long. Trimming took off 1 base at V and 1 base at J, with 7 bases between the two ends. The germline CDR1 and CDR2 sequences are GTSNPN and SVGIG (reference sequence). This CDR3 reads CAWSGQANTEAFF. The CDR3 DNA is TGTGCCTGGAGTGGTCAGGCGAACACTGAAGCTTTCTTT.

The V call is TRBV10-3, the J call TRBJ2-1; D is ambiguous. The CDR3 contains 12 residues. The germline V gene encodes CDR1 ENHRY and CDR2 SYGVKD. Trimming took 3 bases from V and 8 from J, leaving 8 bases between them. The DNA of the CDR3 is TGTGCCATCAGTGACCAGCTAGATGAGCAGTTCTTC. This sequence encodes CAISDQLDEQFF.

The chain employs TRBV5-4 and TRBJ2-3; D might be TRBD1 (6 bases). V was pared by 7 bases and J by 3 bases, with 21 bases between. Per germline, CDR1 SGHNT and CDR2 YYREEE (reference sequence). The CDR3 is 16 amino acids. The CDR3: CASSRPRTDRTDTQYF. The CDR3 DNA follows: TGTGCCAGCTCCAGACCCCGGACAGATAGGACAGATACGCAGTATTTT.

This rearrangement joins TRBV24-1 to TRBJ2-1; 7 bases fit TRBD1. Germline CDR1 is KGHDR and CDR2 is SFDVKD. The CDR3 runs 14 residues. V dropped 8 bases and J dropped 4; count of bases not matched to a gene: 7. Here the CDR3 DNA reads TGTGCCACCACCTCGACAGGGCCTTACAATGAGCAGTTCTTC. It yields the protein CATTSTGPYNEQFF.